A single sample gave rise to the 30 T cell receptor beta chains below, sequenced in a study of CD8+CD57+ T cells in acquired aplastic anemia (dated by TCRdb to the late 2010s). Sequenced using an Illumina HiSeq 2000. TCR beta VDJ combination and CDR3 sequence profiling used genomic DNA as the template. The public reads were reanalyzed by TCRdb: fastp trimming at Q25, MiXCR alignment, in-frame beta chains only. One record per CDR3 amino acid sequence lists the most common genes and DNA. This sample gives over 40,000 distinct CDR3 sequences in total; 55% to 75% of them show up just once. The leading ten clones occupy about a third of the sample. Material for sequencing was sorted CD4+, CD8+, or CD8+CD57+ T cells (not recorded which) from PBMCs. Receptors were obtained from a human donor in good health, serving as a control.

This clonotype was counted once. This chain links TRBV25-1 with TRBJ1-2; D gene unclear. Germline lookup yields CDR1 MGHDK and CDR2 SYGVNS. The ends were cut back, 8 bases at V and 8 bases at J, with 15 bases in the middle. The CDR3 is 12 residues long. The CDR3 nucleotides read TGTGCCAGCCATCGGGGAGCGGGGGGCTACACCTTC. Translation: CASHRGAGGYTF.

The gene calls are TRBV4-2 and TRBJ2-5, with 9 positions matching TRBD1. Germline V gene data show CDR1 as LGHNA and CDR2 as YNFKEQ. The CDR3 is 17 amino acids. The V and J ends lost 4 bases and 11 bases, in that order; junction bases with no gene match: 20. CDR3 in amino acids: CASSLRLGAGQGRGQYF. As DNA, the CDR3 is TGTGCCAGCAGCCTACGCCTGGGGGCGGGACAGGGACGCGGGCAGTACTTC.

The count of this clonotype is one. This chain uses TRBV11-1 with TRBJ1-5, with 8 bases that match TRBD1. In germline, CDR1 is SGHAT, CDR2 FQDESV (reference sequence). CDR3 size: 16 residues. With V trimmed by 5 bases and J by 0 bases, 6 bases remained unmatched. Here the CDR3 DNA reads TGTGCCAGCAGCACTACAGGGGGTAATAGCAATCAGCCCCAGCATTTT. Protein sequence: CASSTTGGNSNQPQHF.

V is TRBV20-1 and J is TRBJ1-5, with 9 bases matching TRBD1. J gave up 3 bases and V 6 bases, and 9 bases lay outside the gene matches. This CDR3 contains 15 residues. Germline CDR1 and CDR2: DFQATT and SNEGSKA (reference sequence). CDR3 coding DNA: TGCAGTGCCACAACGGGGACAGGGTCCAATCAGCCCCAGCATTTT. Translating it yields CSATTGTGSNQPQHF.

The V gene is TRBV25-1, the J gene TRBJ1-2; maybe TRBD1 (6 bases). The CDR3 runs to 12 residues. The V gene's germline CDR1 is MGHDK and CDR2 SYGVNS. With 5 bases removed from V and 6 bases from J, the gap between germline ends came to 10 bases. The DNA of the CDR3 is TGTGCCAGCAGTCAGGGGAAGAATGGCTACACCTTC. Translation gives CASSQGKNGYTF.

On this clonotype: An end of the junction does not agree with germline; a read error may underlie this. This chain joins TRBV2 and TRBJ1-2, with D maybe TRBD1 (6 bases). This CDR3 region has 14 residues. CDR1 is SNHLY and CDR2 is FYNNEI in the germline V gene. DNA of the CDR3: TGTGCCGGCAGTGAAGGGCAGGGGAACTATGGCTACACCTTC. Protein: CAGSEGQGNYGYTF.

The chain joins TRBV10-1 to TRBJ2-7; D is possibly TRBD1 (6 bases). V was cut by 5 bases and J by 6 bases, with 17 bases left in between. The germline gives CDR1 WNHNN, CDR2 SYGVQD (reference sequence). CDR3 length equals 14 residues. The CDR3 DNA is TGCGCCAGCAGTCCCGTTCAGGGGCGCTGCGAGCAGTACTTC. It encodes CASSPVQGRCEQYF.

The chain has TRBV4-1 and TRBJ1-6, with 8 bases that match TRBD1. Per the germline V gene, CDR1 is MGHRA and CDR2 is YSYEKL. The CDR3 spans 16 residues. J gave up 13 bases and V 3 bases, and 14 bases lay outside the gene matches. CDR3 sequence (DNA): TGCGCCAGCAGCCACTCGGACAGGGACTATAGTTCGCCCCTCCACTTT. As protein: CASSHSDRDYSSPLHF.

This clonotype was recorded a few times. The V gene is TRBV7-8, the J gene TRBJ2-5; no clear D gene. This CDR3 has 11 amino acids. Germline V gene data show CDR1 as SGHVS and CDR2 as FQNEAQ. Trimming removed 4 bases from V and 5 bases from J, with 5 bases in between. CDR3 protein: CASSSGETQYF. The CDR3 coding sequence is TGTGCCAGCAGCTCCGGGGAGACCCAGTACTTC.

This clonotype showed up just a few times. The genes are TRBV24-1 and TRBJ2-5; tentative D call: TRBD1 (5 bases). Germline loops: CDR1 KGHDR, CDR2 SFDVKD. This CDR3 has 17 amino acids. Deletions cut 3 bases from V and 5 bases from J, with 21 bases between. The CDR3 coding sequence is TGTGCCACCAGTGATAACCCCAGGGTAGGGGTAGGGGAGACCCAGTACTTC. Translation: CATSDNPRVGVGETQYF.

Ten or more counts support this clonotype. This sequence joins TRBV3-1 and TRBJ1-1, with D hard to call. CDR3 length: 11 amino acids. Deletions cut 2 bases from V and 5 bases from J, with 3 bases between. The V gene's germline CDR1 is LGHDT and CDR2 YNNKEL (reference sequence). For the CDR3, the DNA is TGTGCCAGCAGCCAATGGACTGAAGCTTTCTTT. This codes for CASSQWTEAFF.

This sequence joins TRBV7-8 and TRBJ1-2; a possible D gene is TRBD1 (6 bases). The V end lost 5 bases, the J end lost 0 bases, and 13 bases lay between the germline ends. The CDR3 totals 15 residues. The germline gives CDR1 SGHVS, CDR2 FQNEAQ. CDR3 protein: CASSPQQGANYGYTF. In DNA, the CDR3 is TGTGCCAGCAGCCCCCAACAGGGTGCTAACTATGGCTACACCTTC. Full variable domain (remainder filled in from reference TRBV7-8 and TRBJ1-2): GAGVSQSPRYKVAKRGQDVALRCDPISGHVSLFWYQQALGQGPEFLTYFQNEAQLDKSGLPSDRFFAERPEGSVSTLKIQRTQQEDSAVYLCASSPQQGANYGYTFGSGTRLTVV.

The rearrangement uses TRBV15 and TRBJ2-2; TRBD2 is a possible D gene (5 bases). CDR1 and CDR2 from the germline V gene are LNHNV and YYDKDF (reference sequence). V shed 4 bases and J shed 5 bases, with 11 bases lying between them. There are 14 residues in the CDR3. The DNA for the CDR3 is TGTGCCACCAGCATTCCTCGGGGTACCGGGGAGCTGTTTTTT. Translating gives CATSIPRGTGELFF.

This clonotype was observed a few times. The chain recombines TRBV11-2 with TRBJ1-6; 8 bases are shared with TRBD1. Germline V CDR1 and CDR2: SGHAT, FQNNGV. With 2 bases clipped from V and 9 bases from J, the junction kept 9 bases outside the gene matches. This CDR3 is built from 16 residues. CDR3 region: CASSLLPSGGGSPLHF. The CDR3 region has the DNA TGTGCCAGCAGCTTACTCCCCTCAGGGGGCGGTTCACCCCTCCACTTT.

The CDR3 loop reads CASSRETVETQYF. CDR3 DNA: TGTGCCAGCAGCCGTGAGACAGTAGAGACCCAGTACTTC. The chain employs TRBV7-3 and TRBJ2-5; weak D call: TRBD1 (5 bases). This CDR3 has 13 residues. Looked up from germline, CDR1 is SGHTA and CDR2 is FQGTGA. V lost 5 bases, J lost 4 bases, and 11 bases lay in between.

The chain uses TRBV10-3 and TRBJ2-7; 7 nucleotides agree with TRBD1. CDR3 length: 15 amino acids. Losses at the gene ends were 6 bases for V and 2 bases for J; bases not matched to a gene: 10. Per germline, CDR1 ENHRY and CDR2 SYGVKD. The CDR3 loop is CAIRIQQGPAYEQYF. The CDR3 bases are TGTGCCATCAGGATACAACAGGGGCCGGCCTACGAGCAGTACTTC.

The rearrangement joins TRBV2 to TRBJ2-5; D gene ambiguous. The CDR3 has 11 residues. V lost 6 bases and J 2 bases, leaving 4 bases between the germline ends. The germline CDR1 and CDR2 sequences are SNHLY and FYNNEI. Written as DNA, the CDR3 is TGTGCCAGCAGGGATCAAGAGACCCAGTACTTC. This encodes CASRDQETQYF.

A few counts support this clonotype. This chain links TRBV2 with TRBJ2-7; D is ambiguous. CDR3 length equals 14 residues. Germline CDR1 and CDR2: SNHLY and FYNNEI. V was trimmed by 4 bases and J by 0 bases, leaving 10 bases between them. CDR3 nucleotides: TGTGCCAGCAGTGTAGATCTAAGCTCCTACGAGCAGTACTTC. This encodes CASSVDLSSYEQYF. Together with reference TRBV2 and TRBJ2-7, the CDR3 gives the full variable domain: EPEVTQTPSHQVTQMGQEVILRCVPISNHLYFYWYRQILGQKVEFLVSFYNNEISEKSEIFDDQFSVERPDGSNFTLKIRSTKLEDSAMYFCASSVDLSSYEQYFGPGTRLTVT.

The rearrangement links TRBV2 to TRBJ2-3; 13 bases map to TRBD2. In germline, CDR1 is SNHLY, CDR2 FYNNEI. The CDR3 totals 16 residues. The junction had 7 bases not matched to a gene; V was cut back by 6 bases and J by 4 bases. CDR3 in amino acids: CASRGTSGNPPDTQYF. The DNA of the CDR3 is TGTGCCAGCAGAGGGACTAGCGGGAATCCCCCAGATACGCAGTATTTT.

The chain employs TRBV19 and TRBJ1-3; no firm D call. This CDR3 spans 15 amino acids. Trimming stripped 3 bases from V and 0 bases from J, with 9 bases between. CDR1 LNHDA and CDR2 SQIVND come from the germline V gene (reference sequence). CDR3 sequence (DNA): TGTGCCAGTAGTATCTATGAGGGCTCTGGAAACACCATATATTTT. Protein product: CASSIYEGSGNTIYF.

V gene TRBV7-9 combines with J gene TRBJ2-7; no firm D call. This CDR3 is built from 14 residues. V gave up 4 bases and J gave up 3 bases, with 13 bases separating them. Germline V CDR1 and CDR2: SEHNR, FQNEAQ (reference sequence). CDR3 residues: CASSSGSFGYEQYF. The CDR3 DNA follows: TGTGCCAGCAGCTCCGGGTCTTTCGGCTACGAGCAGTACTTC. The whole variable domain, filled in from reference TRBV7-9 and TRBJ2-7, reads DTGVSQNPRHKITKRGQNVTFRCDPISEHNRLYWYRQTLGQGPEFLTYFQNEAQLEKSRLLSDRFSAERPKGSFSTLEIQRTEQGDSAMYLCASSSGSFGYEQYFGPGTRLTVT.

This clonotype has more than one count but fewer than ten. The chain recombines TRBV10-3 with TRBJ1-3; no clear D. In germline, CDR1 is ENHRY, CDR2 SYGVKD. Trimming took 7 bases from V and 16 from J, leaving 17 bases between them. The CDR3 spans 11 residues. The CDR3 nucleotides are TGTGCCATCAAGAACGAACAAAGGGAGTATTTT. It encodes CAIKNEQREYF.

The gene calls are TRBV20-1 and TRBJ1-2; 7 bases fit TRBD1. J gave up 0 bases and V 2 bases, and 6 bases lay outside the gene matches. The CDR3 contains 15 residues. CDR1 and CDR2 (germline): DFQATT, SNEGSKA (reference sequence). The CDR3 reads CSARSNRGTNYGYTF. CDR3 DNA: TGCAGTGCTAGATCCAACAGGGGAACTAACTATGGCTACACCTTC.

The V gene is TRBV20-1, the J gene TRBJ1-5, with a weak D call TRBD1 (5 bases). Germline lookup yields CDR1 DFQATT and CDR2 SNEGSKA (reference sequence). The CDR3 consists of 13 residues. V dropped 3 bases and J dropped 1 base, with 7 bases sitting between them. Here the CDR3 DNA reads TGCAGTGCTAGGGGGGGGAGCAATCAGCCCCAGCATTTT. Its protein product is CSARGGSNQPQHF.

The V call is TRBV10-3, the J call TRBJ2-3; TRBD2 might be the D (6 bases). Trimming stripped 8 bases from V and 5 bases from J, with 17 bases between. The germline gives CDR1 ENHRY, CDR2 SYGVKD. This CDR3 is 14 amino acids long. DNA of the CDR3: TGTGCCATCTCTTCCGCCGGGGGAGGAGATACGCAGTATTTT. This codes for CAISSAGGGDTQYF.

The J gene is TRBJ1-2, the V gene TRBV4-3; 10 positions match TRBD1. This CDR3 is 16 amino acids long. The junction had 12 bases not matched to a gene; V was cut back by 4 bases and J by 7 bases. Germline V gene sequence: CDR1 LGHNA, CDR2 YSLEER. The CDR3 loop reads CASSPATGTGEGGYTF. CDR3 DNA: TGCGCCAGCAGCCCAGCCACCGGGACAGGGGAAGGTGGCTACACCTTC.

The table lists this clonotype with a few counts. The chain uses TRBV15 and TRBJ2-3; 14 positions agree with TRBD2. Germline V gene sequence: CDR1 LNHNV, CDR2 YYDKDF (reference sequence). The CDR3 loop spans 16 amino acids. The CDR3 nucleotides read TGTGCTACCCCGGGACTAGCGGGAGAGTTAACAGATACGCAGTATTTT. Its translation is CATPGLAGELTDTQYF.

The V and J genes are TRBV7-3 and TRBJ2-7, with a weak D call TRBD2 (5 bases). This CDR3 contains 13 residues. Deletions cut 1 base from V and 5 bases from J, with 9 bases between. Germline-derived CDR1 and CDR2 are SGHTA and FQGTGA. CDR3 loop: CASSLIPRDEQYF. CDR3 nucleotides: TGTGCCAGCAGCTTAATCCCGAGGGACGAGCAGTACTTC.

The genes are TRBV19 and TRBJ2-3, with D perhaps matching TRBD2 (6 bases). V lost 6 bases and J lost 0, with 10 bases in between. Germline V gene data show CDR1 as LNHDA and CDR2 as SQIVND (reference sequence). The CDR3 contains 14 residues. The CDR3 DNA follows: TGTGCCAGTAGGGGGGGACCTAGCACAGATACGCAGTATTTT. Protein product: CASRGGPSTDTQYF.

This chain uses TRBV15 with TRBJ1-4, with D possibly TRBD1 on 5 matching bases. CDR1 is LNHNV, CDR2 YYDKDF, per germline (reference sequence). The CDR3 is 15 amino acids. The V end lost 0 bases, the J end lost 7 bases, and 12 bases lay between the germline ends. In nucleotides, the CDR3 is TGTGCCACCAGCAGAGATTGGGGCGGGGGTGAAAAACTGTTTTTT. The encoded protein is CATSRDWGGGEKLFF. Variable domain in full (rest from reference TRBV15 and TRBJ1-4): DAMVIQNPRYQVTQFGKPVTLSCSQTLNHNVMYWYQQKSSQAPKLLFHYYDKDFNNEADTPDNFQSRRPNTSFCFLDIRSPGLGDTAMYLCATSRDWGGGEKLFFGSGTQLSVL.